This T cell receptor (beta chain) was sequenced in a study of blood T cell repertoires in COVID-19. For the study at large: T cells, B-cell-depleted T cells, or PBMCs supplied cDNA or gDNA.

V shed 6 bases, J shed 3 bases, and the junction held 23 bases outside the gene matches. Germline V lookup: CDR1 MNHEY, CDR2 SMNVEV (reference sequence). The CDR3 covers 19 residues. The authors' processing: Reference gene primer amplification in the assay estimated nucleated cell counts. Data came from immunoSEQ multiplex PCR; TCRdb stores just in-frame clones and leaves some out. V and J calls and clone size come straight from that table; D and trimming were deduced from the DNA. The profile shows 140,000 to 150,000 clones, 79% of them singletons. The material sequenced was peripheral blood. This clonotype was obtained from a middle-aged man with active or convalescent COVID-19. This rearrangement joins TRBV27 to TRBJ2-7; 7 positions agree with TRBD2. The CDR3 spells CASSLRDSRPAGSHYEQYF. For the CDR3, the DNA is TGTGCCAGCAGCCTGCGGGACTCCAGGCCAGCGGGGAGCCACTACGAGCAGTACTTC.